The rows below give T cell receptor beta chains drawn from one sample of a study of blood T cell repertoires in COVID-19. The method was immunoSEQ multiplex PCR; TCRdb's version includes in-frame clones alone and lacks a portion of them. The sample holds roughly 190,000 clones; 82% are singletons and the top ten take more than 4%. Sequenced: PBMCs or T cells enriched from blood (not recorded which). These receptors were obtained from a woman aged 55-75 years with acute COVID-19. CDR3s include the opening cysteine and the closing phenylalanine or tryptophan. D genes are given only for firm matches. Some rows have no size entry. The others give once, few or many, or a class for an expanded clone.

j_call d_call cdr3_length clone_size v_call cdr3_aa cdr3_nt
TRBJ2-3 TRBD2 14 - TRBV5-1 CASSLAVAGDTQYF TGCGCCAGCAGCTTGGCGGTAGCGGGGGATACGCAGTATTTT
TRBJ1-2 TRBD1 13 - TRBV12-5 CASGLGTGGGYTF TGTGCTAGTGGTCTCGGGACAGGGGGAGGCTACACCTTC
TRBJ2-5 - 13 - TRBV7-8 CASSLSHGETQYF TGTGCCAGCAGCTTATCTCACGGGGAGACCCAGTACTTC
TRBJ2-7 - 12 - TRBV12-3/TRBV12-4 CASSFSLGEQYF TGTGCCAGCAGTTTCTCCCTCGGCGAGCAGTACTTC
TRBJ2-5 - 13 - TRBV6-5 CAAGPRRSETQYF TGTGCCGCGGGACCCCGGAGGTCAGAGACCCAGTACTTC
TRBJ2-5 - 12 once TRBV29-1 CSVLGVQETQYF TGCAGCGTTTTAGGGGTCCAAGAGACCCAGTACTTC
TRBJ1-4 TRBD1 15 - TRBV6-4 CASSLSGQGNEKLFF TGTGCCAGCAGTCTATCGGGACAGGGGAATGAAAAACTGTTTTTT
TRBJ2-1 TRBD2 15 - TRBV9 CASSPGLAGYNEQFF TGTGCCAGCAGCCCAGGACTAGCGGGATACAATGAGCAGTTCTTC
TRBJ1-3 - 16 - TRBV9 CASSGDRSATGNTIYF TGTGCCAGCAGCGGAGACAGGTCGGCTACTGGAAACACCATATATTTT
TRBJ2-7 TRBD2 16 - TRBV7-2 CASSFGLAGLSYEQYF TGTGCCAGCAGCTTCGGACTAGCGGGACTCTCCTACGAGCAGTACTTC
TRBJ2-7 - 15 - TRBV7-2 CASSLEADFTYEQYF TGTGCCAGCAGCTTAGAGGCGGACTTTACCTACGAGCAGTACTTC
TRBJ2-4 TRBD1 13 once TRBV11-3 CASSLAAGGSVYF TGTGCCAGCAGCTTAGCGGCAGGGGGCAGCGTGTACTTC
TRBJ1-6 TRBD1 16 - TRBV3-1/TRBV3-2 CASSQRQGVYNSPLHF TGTGCCAGCAGTCAAAGACAGGGGGTCTATAATTCACCCCTCCACTTT
TRBJ1-2 - 15 - TRBV5-1 CASSLDGSVNYGYTF TGCGCCAGCAGCTTGGACGGAAGCGTTAACTATGGCTACACCTTC
TRBJ2-2 TRBD2 16 once TRBV4-3 CASSSLGAGGHGELFF TGCGCCAGCAGCTCCTTGGGAGCGGGAGGACACGGGGAGCTGTTTTTT
TRBJ1-5 TRBD1 14 few TRBV19 CASRAQGGDQPQHF TGTGCCAGTAGAGCACAGGGGGGGGACCAGCCCCAGCATTTT
TRBJ1-2 TRBD1 14 - TRBV4-3 CASSQENRGGGYTF TGCGCCAGCAGCCAAGAGAACAGGGGCGGTGGCTACACCTTC
TRBJ2-7 TRBD1 19 - TRBV9 CASSHGQGEPRWGLSEQYF TGTGCCAGCAGTCACGGACAGGGGGAACCCCGGTGGGGGCTTAGCGAGCAGTACTTC
TRBJ1-1 TRBD1 15 - TRBV19 CASYVRDRGLAEAFF TGTGCCAGTTACGTCCGGGACAGGGGGCTCGCTGAAGCTTTCTTT
TRBJ1-6 - 15 - TRBV6-5 CASSPLGTLDSLLHF TGTGCCAGCAGTCCACTCGGGACACTTGATTCACTCCTCCACTTT
TRBJ2-5 TRBD2 16 - TRBV27 CASSPQLAGGAETQYF TGTGCCAGCAGTCCGCAACTAGCGGGGGGTGCCGAGACCCAGTACTTC
TRBJ2-5 TRBD1 16 - TRBV4-2 CASSRGRTGLMETQYF TGTGCCAGCAGCCGGGGGAGGACAGGGTTGATGGAGACCCAGTACTTC
TRBJ1-6 - 15 - TRBV9 CASSVHSSYNSPLHF TGTGCCAGCAGCGTCCACAGCTCCTATAATTCACCCCTCCACTTT
TRBJ1-6 - 14 - TRBV7-9 CASSLQGYASPLHF TGTGCCAGCAGCTTGCAGGGGTATGCTTCACCCCTCCACTTT
TRBJ1-1 - 13 few TRBV18 CASSPPRVAEAFF TGTGCCAGCTCACCACCCAGGGTTGCTGAAGCTTTCTTT
TRBJ2-7 TRBD2 15 - TRBV7-9 CASSPRGLVSYEQYF TGTGCCAGCAGCCCGAGGGGACTAGTCTCCTACGAGCAGTACTTC
TRBJ2-3 - 18 - TRBV4-3 CASSPEGSRGPPTDTQYF TGCGCCAGCAGCCCCGAGGGGTCGCGGGGGCCCCCCACAGATACGCAGTATTTT
TRBJ1-6 TRBD1 16 - TRBV23-1 CASSQSLQGAYSPLHF TGCGCCAGCAGTCAATCGCTCCAGGGGGCATATTCACCCCTCCACTTT
TRBJ1-3 - 12 few TRBV2 CASSDGGYTIYF TGTGCCAGCAGTGATGGAGGGTACACCATATATTTT
TRBJ1-5 - 15 - TRBV18 CASSPNTGINQPQHF TGTGCCAGCTCACCTAATACAGGGATCAATCAGCCCCAGCATTTT
TRBJ1-1 - 12 - TRBV19 CASNRGWTEAFF TGTGCCAGTAATCGGGGATGGACTGAAGCTTTCTTT
TRBJ2-7 TRBD1 12 - TRBV30 CAWSGTGDEQYF TGTGCCTGGAGCGGGACAGGGGACGAGCAGTACTTC
TRBJ2-1 - 12 - TRBV29-1 CTLGLSNNEQFF TGCACCCTTGGACTATCGAACAATGAGCAGTTCTTC
TRBJ1-5 TRBD1 13 - TRBV6-5 CASSYSDRQYKHF TGTGCCAGCAGTTACTCGGACAGGCAATATAAGCATTTT
TRBJ1-1 TRBD1 14 - TRBV18 CASSQGVGNTEAFF TGTGCCAGCTCCCAGGGGGTGGGGAACACTGAAGCTTTCTTT
TRBJ2-1 TRBD1 16 - TRBV7-2 CASSLVGQILGNEQFF TGTGCCAGCAGCTTAGTGGGACAGATCTTAGGGAATGAGCAGTTCTTC
TRBJ1-5 - 14 - TRBV5-4 CASSSGVSNQPQHF TGTGCCAGCAGCTCGGGGGTTAGCAATCAGCCCCAGCATTTT
TRBJ2-3 TRBD2 15 - TRBV5-1 CASSLGLRGEGTQYF TGCGCCAGCAGCTTGGGACTCCGCGGGGAGGGTACGCAGTATTTT
TRBJ1-2 TRBD1 13 - TRBV7-2 CASSAGTGDGYTF TGTGCCAGCAGCGCCGGGACAGGGGATGGCTACACCTTC
TRBJ1-2 - 12 - TRBV27 CASRTPSYGYTF TGTGCCAGCCGGACACCCTCCTATGGCTACACCTTC
TRBJ1-5 TRBD1 14 - TRBV7-6 CASSRQGQGQPQHF TGTGCCAGCAGCCGACAGGGTCAGGGTCAGCCCCAGCATTTT
TRBJ1-4 TRBD1 18 - TRBV11-2 CASSLGFRGQGAREKLFF TGTGCCAGCAGCTTAGGGTTTAGGGGACAGGGGGCCCGTGAAAAACTGTTTTTT
TRBJ2-5 TRBD2 15 - TRBV6-5 CASRPGLVVQETQYF TGTGCCAGCAGGCCGGGACTAGTCGTCCAAGAGACCCAGTACTTC
TRBJ1-2 TRBD1 15 - TRBV6-2/TRBV6-3 CASSYSTTGVHGYTF TGTGCCAGCAGTTACTCGACCACAGGGGTGCATGGCTACACCTTC
TRBJ2-1 - 15 - TRBV4-3 CASSQSRYSYNEQFF TGCGCCAGCAGCCAAAGTCGGTACTCCTACAATGAGCAGTTCTTC
TRBJ2-1 - 17 - TRBV5-1 CASRSLTTGIGSNEQFF TGCGCCAGCAGATCACTAACTACAGGGATTGGATCCAATGAGCAGTTCTTC
TRBJ2-1 TRBD2 18 - TRBV7-2 CASSIRTSGGASYNEQFF TGTGCCAGCAGCATAAGGACTAGCGGGGGGGCTTCCTACAATGAGCAGTTCTTC
TRBJ1-2 - 15 few TRBV25-1 CASSEFVGGDYGYTF TGTGCCAGCAGTGAATTTGTAGGGGGGGACTATGGCTACACCTTC
TRBJ2-1 TRBD2 15 - TRBV19 CASSPAGGSYNEQFF TGTGCCAGTAGTCCCGCGGGGGGCTCCTACAATGAGCAGTTCTTC
TRBJ1-3 TRBD1 14 - TRBV5-5 CASSRTGPGNTIYF TGTGCCAGCAGCCGGACAGGGCCTGGAAACACCATATATTTT
TRBJ2-3 - 15 - TRBV28 CASSQGGVGTDTQYF TGTGCCAGCAGCCAAGGAGGGGTGGGCACAGATACGCAGTATTTT
TRBJ2-7 TRBD2 14 once TRBV11-2 CASSLLAGEYEQYF TGTGCCAGCAGCTTACTAGCGGGAGAGTACGAGCAGTACTTC
TRBJ1-2 TRBD1 14 - TRBV5-4 CASSRDRGLLDYTF TGTGCCAGCAGCCGGGACAGGGGCCTTTTAGACTACACCTTC
TRBJ2-2 TRBD2 16 - TRBV9 CASSVESGSPTGELFF TGTGCCAGCAGCGTAGAGAGCGGGAGTCCCACCGGGGAGCTGTTTTTT